These T cell receptor beta chains were read from a single sample in a study of identical twins. TCRdb processed the 5' RACE reads anew with MiXCR; each CDR3 protein has one entry. The data show 540,000 or so distinct CDR3 sequences, 20% to 25% seen once. The same data also contributed to another study, on yellow fever vaccine responses in identical twins.

Sequenced sample: CD4+ T cells sorted from blood. These receptors were collected from a woman younger than 30 in good health. Each CDR3 is given with its conserved first and last residue. The D gene is left open where the match is weak. Some rows mark clone size as missing; the rest say once, few, many or name a class of expanded clone.

j_call v_call clone_size d_call cdr3_nt cdr3_aa
TRBJ2-1 TRBV3-1 many . TGTGCCAGCAGCCCAAATGCGGGACCTCTCAATGAGCAGTTCTTC CASSPNAGPLNEQFF
TRBJ1-2 TRBV2 few TRBD1 TGTGCCAGCAGGGGACAGGGAGTTACCTATGGCTACACCTTC CASRGQGVTYGYTF
TRBJ1-1 TRBV12-3/TRBV12-4 . TRBD1 TGTGCCAGCAGTTATGATAGTTTTTTCTCCGGGACAGAGAACACTGAAGCTTTCTTT CASSYDSFFSGTENTEAFF
TRBJ2-1 TRBV5-1 . . TGCGCCAGCAGCTTGGTTCCTTCCTACAATGAGCAGTTCTTC CASSLVPSYNEQFF
TRBJ2-3 TRBV7-3 few TRBD1 TGTGCCAGCAGCAGGGACAGTAGCACAGATACGCAGTATTTT CASSRDSSTDTQYF
TRBJ2-7 TRBV28 . TRBD2 TGTGCCAGCAGGTCGACTAGCGGCGCAGCCGACTACGAGCAGTACTTC CASRSTSGAADYEQYF
TRBJ1-2 TRBV11-2 few . TGTGCCAGCAGCCTGGGGGAGGTTAACTATGGCTACACCTTC CASSLGEVNYGYTF
TRBJ2-1 TRBV27 . TRBD2 TGTGCCAGCAGTACTGTAGCGGGAGAGGAAGTTTTTGTGCGGTTCTTC CASSTVAGEEVFVRFF
TRBJ2-1 TRBV20-1 . TRBD1 TGCAGTGCTAGGGAACCGACAGGGCTGGGCGAGCAGTTCTTC CSAREPTGLGEQFF
TRBJ2-2 TRBV20-1 . . TGCAGTGCTCACCCCTTGCGGAACACCGGGGAGCTGTTTTTT CSAHPLRNTGELFF
TRBJ1-5 TRBV15 . . TGTGCCACCAGCAGAGACCCGGACAATCAGCCCCAGCATTTT CATSRDPDNQPQHF
TRBJ2-7 TRBV18 few TRBD2 TGTGCCAGCTCACCACTCGGCGGGAGCGTAAACGAGCAGTACTTC CASSPLGGSVNEQYF
TRBJ1-2 TRBV3-1 . TRBD1 TGTGCCTCCAAGGGGCAAGCAGGGGGGAATGGCTACACCTTC CASKGQAGGNGYTF
TRBJ2-1 TRBV5-6 . TRBD2 TGTGCCAGCAGCCGCATGGGGGGGGATGGAGCGGGAGAGTCGGGCAATGAGCAGTTCTTC CASSRMGGDGAGESGNEQFF
TRBJ1-2 TRBV5-1 few TRBD1 TGCGCCAGCAGCGGGGACAGGACCGGCTACACCTTC CASSGDRTGYTF
TRBJ2-3 TRBV29-1 few . TGCAGCGTTGATAACGGGGTAGATACGCAGTATTTT CSVDNGVDTQYF
TRBJ2-5 TRBV27 . . TGTGCCAGCAGTTTACTCCCGGCTAGTGGGTCGTTGGGAGGGACCCAGTACTTC CASSLLPASGSLGGTQYF
TRBJ1-2 TRBV20-1 few . TGCAGTGCTAGAGAAGACAGGTCCTATGGTTACACCTTC CSAREDRSYGYTF
TRBJ2-3 TRBV12-3/TRBV12-4 . . TGTGCCAGCAGTTTACGGGGAGCTGGAACAGATACGCAGTATTTT CASSLRGAGTDTQYF
TRBJ1-2 TRBV3-1 few TRBD1 TGTGCCAGCAGCTACGGACAGGGGAACTCTGGCTACACCTTC CASSYGQGNSGYTF
TRBJ1-5 TRBV7-2 few . TGTGCCAGCAGCCTAAAAGGGGGCAATCAGCCCCAGCATTTT CASSLKGGNQPQHF
TRBJ1-2 TRBV6-5 . . TGTGCCAGCAGTTACTCCCGGGACTGGGAGTATGGCTACACCTTC CASSYSRDWEYGYTF
TRBJ1-1 TRBV6-5 . . TGTGCCAGCAGTTACGATGCAGAGAACACTGAAGCTTTCTTT CASSYDAENTEAFF
TRBJ2-3 TRBV11-2 . . TGTGCCAGCAGCTTAGACGACGAGGCGGGAGATACGCAGTATTTT CASSLDDEAGDTQYF
TRBJ2-1 TRBV7-9 few TRBD2 TGTGCCAGCAGCTTAAGGACTAGCCTAAACAATGAGCAGTTCTTC CASSLRTSLNNEQFF
TRBJ2-6 TRBV3-1 . TRBD1 TGTGCCAGCAGCCGTGGACAGGGTGGCTCTGGGGCCAACGTCCTGACTTTC CASSRGQGGSGANVLTF